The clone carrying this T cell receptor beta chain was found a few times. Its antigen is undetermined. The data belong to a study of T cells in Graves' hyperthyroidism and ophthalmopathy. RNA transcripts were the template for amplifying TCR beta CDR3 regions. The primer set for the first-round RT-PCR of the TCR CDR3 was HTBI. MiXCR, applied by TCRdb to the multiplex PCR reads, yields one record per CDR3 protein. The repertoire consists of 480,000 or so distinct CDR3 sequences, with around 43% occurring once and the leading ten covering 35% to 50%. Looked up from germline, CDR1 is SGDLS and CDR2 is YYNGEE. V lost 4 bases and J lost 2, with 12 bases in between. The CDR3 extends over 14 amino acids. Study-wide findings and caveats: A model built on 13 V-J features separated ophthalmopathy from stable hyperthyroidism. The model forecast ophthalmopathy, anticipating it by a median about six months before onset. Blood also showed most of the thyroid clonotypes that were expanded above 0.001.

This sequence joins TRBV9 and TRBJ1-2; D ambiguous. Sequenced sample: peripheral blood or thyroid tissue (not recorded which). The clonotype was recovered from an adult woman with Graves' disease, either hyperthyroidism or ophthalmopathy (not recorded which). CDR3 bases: TGTGCCAGCAGCCCCCGCGGAGCGAACTATGGCTACACCTTC. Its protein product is CASSPRGANYGYTF.